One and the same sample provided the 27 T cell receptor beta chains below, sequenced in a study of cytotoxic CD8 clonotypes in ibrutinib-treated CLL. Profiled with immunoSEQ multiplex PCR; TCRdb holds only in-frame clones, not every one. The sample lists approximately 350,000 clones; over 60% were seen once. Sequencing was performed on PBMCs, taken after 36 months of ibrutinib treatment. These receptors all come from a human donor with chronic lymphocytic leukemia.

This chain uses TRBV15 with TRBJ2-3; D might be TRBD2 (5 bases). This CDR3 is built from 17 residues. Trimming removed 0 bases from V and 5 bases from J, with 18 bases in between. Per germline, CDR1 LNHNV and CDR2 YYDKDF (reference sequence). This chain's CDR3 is CATSRDTLGSSGDTQYF. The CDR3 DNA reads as TGTGCCACCAGCAGAGACACTCTGGGAAGCAGCGGAGATACGCAGTATTTT. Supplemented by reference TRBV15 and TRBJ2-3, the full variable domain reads DAMVIQNPRYQVTQFGKPVTLSCSQTLNHNVMYWYQQKSSQAPKLLFHYYDKDFNNEADTPDNFQSRRPNTSFCFLDIRSPGLGDTAMYLCATSRDTLGSSGDTQYFGPGTRLTVL.

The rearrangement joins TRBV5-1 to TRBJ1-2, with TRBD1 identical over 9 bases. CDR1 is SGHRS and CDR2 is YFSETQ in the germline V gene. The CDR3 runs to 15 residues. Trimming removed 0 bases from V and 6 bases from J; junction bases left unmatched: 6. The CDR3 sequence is CASSLGGQGINGYTF. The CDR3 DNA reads TGCGCCAGCAGCTTGGGCGGACAGGGGATTAATGGCTACACCTTC.

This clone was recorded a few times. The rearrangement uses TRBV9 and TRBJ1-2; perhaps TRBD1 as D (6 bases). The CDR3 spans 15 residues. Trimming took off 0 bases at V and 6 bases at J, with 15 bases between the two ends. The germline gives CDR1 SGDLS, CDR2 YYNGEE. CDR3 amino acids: CASSVDKTGLNGYTF. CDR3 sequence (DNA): TGTGCCAGCAGCGTAGATAAGACAGGCCTTAATGGCTACACCTTC.

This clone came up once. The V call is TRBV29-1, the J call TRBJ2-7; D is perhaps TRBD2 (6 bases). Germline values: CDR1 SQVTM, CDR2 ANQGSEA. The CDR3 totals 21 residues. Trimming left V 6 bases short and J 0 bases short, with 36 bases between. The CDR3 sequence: CSVLFSSGILSGGRDSYEQYF. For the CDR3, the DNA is TGCAGCGTCCTCTTTTCATCTGGAATCCTATCCGGGGGACGTGACTCCTACGAGCAGTACTTC.

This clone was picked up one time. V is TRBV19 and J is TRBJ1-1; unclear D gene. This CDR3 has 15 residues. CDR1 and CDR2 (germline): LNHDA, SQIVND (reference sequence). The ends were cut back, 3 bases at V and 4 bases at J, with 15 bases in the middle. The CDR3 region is CASSIPTLGITEAFF. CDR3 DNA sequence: TGTGCCAGTAGTATCCCCACCTTAGGTATCACTGAAGCTTTCTTT. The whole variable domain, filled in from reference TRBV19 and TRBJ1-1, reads DGGITQSPKYLFRKEGQNVTLSCEQNLNHDAMYWYRQDPGQGLRLIYYSQIVNDFQKGDIAEGYSVSREKKESFPLTVTSAQKNPTAFYLCASSIPTLGITEAFFGQGTRLTVV.

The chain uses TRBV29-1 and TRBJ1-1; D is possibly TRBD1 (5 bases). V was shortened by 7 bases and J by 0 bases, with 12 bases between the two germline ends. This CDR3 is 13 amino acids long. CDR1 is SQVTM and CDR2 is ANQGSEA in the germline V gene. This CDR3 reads CSADGGMNTEAFF. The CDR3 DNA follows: TGCAGCGCCGATGGGGGAATGAACACTGAAGCTTTCTTT.

This CDR3 is CASSPLPLGNYEQYF. DNA for the CDR3: TGCGCCAGCAGCCCTCTTCCACTAGGAAACTACGAGCAGTACTTC. The rearrangement uses TRBV4-1 and TRBJ2-7; D is perhaps TRBD2 (5 bases). Germline V gene lookup returns CDR1 MGHRA and CDR2 YSYEKL. This CDR3 has 15 residues. Trimming left V 4 bases short and J 3 bases short, with 16 bases between.

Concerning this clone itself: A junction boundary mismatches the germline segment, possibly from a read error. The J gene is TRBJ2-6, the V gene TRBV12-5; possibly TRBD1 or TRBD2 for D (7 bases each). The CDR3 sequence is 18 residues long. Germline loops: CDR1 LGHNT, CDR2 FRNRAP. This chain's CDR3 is CASGLGQGLGAGANVLTF. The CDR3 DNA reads TGTGCTAGTGGTTTGGGACAGGGTTTGGGGGCGGGGGCCAACGTTCTGACTTTC.

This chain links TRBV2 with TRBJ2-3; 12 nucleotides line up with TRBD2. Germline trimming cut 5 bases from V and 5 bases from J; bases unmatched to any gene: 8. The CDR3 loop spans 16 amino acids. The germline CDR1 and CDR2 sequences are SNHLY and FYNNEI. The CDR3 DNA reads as TGTGCCAGCAGTCCTCTAGCGGGGGGGCAAGAAGATACGCAGTATTTT. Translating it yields CASSPLAGGQEDTQYF. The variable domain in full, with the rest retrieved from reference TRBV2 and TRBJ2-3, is EPEVTQTPSHQVTQMGQEVILRCVPISNHLYFYWYRQILGQKVEFLVSFYNNEISEKSEIFDDQFSVERPDGSNFTLKIRSTKLEDSAMYFCASSPLAGGQEDTQYFGPGTRLTVL.

CDR3 coding DNA: TGTGCCAGCAGTAAAGAAAGGACAGGAGTCGTCGGGTTGACCACTGAAGCTTTCTTT. Protein product: CASSKERTGVVGLTTEAFF. This sequence joins TRBV6-1 and TRBJ1-1, with 7 positions matching TRBD1. CDR1 is MNHNS, CDR2 SASEGT, per germline. The trim removed 5 bases at V and 4 bases at J, leaving 22 bases unmatched. The CDR3 has 19 residues.

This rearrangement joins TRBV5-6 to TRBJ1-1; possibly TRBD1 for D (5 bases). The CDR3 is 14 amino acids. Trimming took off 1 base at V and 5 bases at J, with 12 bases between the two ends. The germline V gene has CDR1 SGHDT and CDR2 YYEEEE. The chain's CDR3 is CASSLTGPGTEAFF. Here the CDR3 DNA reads TGTGCCAGCAGCTTGACAGGCCCAGGTACTGAAGCTTTCTTT.

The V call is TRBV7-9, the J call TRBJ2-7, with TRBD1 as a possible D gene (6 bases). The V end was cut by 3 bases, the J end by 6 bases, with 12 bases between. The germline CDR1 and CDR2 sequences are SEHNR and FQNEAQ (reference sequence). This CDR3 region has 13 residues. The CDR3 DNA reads TGTGCCAGCAGCTTCGCACAGGGCGGCGAGCAGTACTTC. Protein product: CASSFAQGGEQYF.

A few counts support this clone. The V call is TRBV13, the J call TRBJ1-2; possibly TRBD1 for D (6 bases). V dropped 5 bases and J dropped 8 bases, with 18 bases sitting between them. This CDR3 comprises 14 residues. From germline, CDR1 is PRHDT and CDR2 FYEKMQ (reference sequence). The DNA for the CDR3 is TGTGCCAGCAGCGAAGGCGGGGGGGCGCTAGGCTACACCTTC. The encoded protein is CASSEGGGALGYTF.

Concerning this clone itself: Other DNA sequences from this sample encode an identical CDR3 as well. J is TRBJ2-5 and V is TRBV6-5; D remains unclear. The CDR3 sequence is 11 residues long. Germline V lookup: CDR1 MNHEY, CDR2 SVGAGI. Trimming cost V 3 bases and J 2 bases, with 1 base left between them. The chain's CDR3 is CASSYQETQYF. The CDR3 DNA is TGTGCCAGCAGTTATCAAGAGACCCAGTACTTC.

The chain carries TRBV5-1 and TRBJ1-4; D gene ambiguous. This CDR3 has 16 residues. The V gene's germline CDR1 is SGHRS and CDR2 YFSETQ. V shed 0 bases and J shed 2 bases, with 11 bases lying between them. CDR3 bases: TGCGCCAGCAGCTTGGCCGCAGGAGTTACTAATGAAAAACTGTTTTTT. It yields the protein CASSLAAGVTNEKLFF.

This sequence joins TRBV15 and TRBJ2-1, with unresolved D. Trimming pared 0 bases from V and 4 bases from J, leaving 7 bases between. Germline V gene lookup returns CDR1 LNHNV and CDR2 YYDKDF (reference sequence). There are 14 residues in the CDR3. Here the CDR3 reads CATSRDLVYNEQFF. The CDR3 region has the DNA TGTGCCACCAGCAGAGATCTAGTGTACAATGAGCAGTTCTTC.

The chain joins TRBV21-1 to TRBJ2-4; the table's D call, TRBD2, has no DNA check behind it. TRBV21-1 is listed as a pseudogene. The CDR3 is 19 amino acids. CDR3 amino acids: CASTPSENEREEDKNIQYF. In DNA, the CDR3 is TGTGCCAGCACCCCCTCAGAGAACGAGCGGGAGGAGGACAAAAACATTCAGTACTTC.

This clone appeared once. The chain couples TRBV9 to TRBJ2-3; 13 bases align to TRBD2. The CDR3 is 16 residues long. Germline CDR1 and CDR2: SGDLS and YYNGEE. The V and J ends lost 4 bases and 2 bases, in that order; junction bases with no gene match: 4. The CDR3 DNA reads TGTGCCAGCAGCCCCGGGACTAGCGGGATCACAGATACGCAGTATTTT. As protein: CASSPGTSGITDTQYF.

CDR3 nucleotides: TGTGCCATCCGCGTTTATCCCGGGACAGATCACTCCTACGAGCAGTACTTC. Its translation is CAIRVYPGTDHSYEQYF. This chain links TRBV10-3 with TRBJ2-7; 7 bases line up with TRBD1. The CDR3 extends over 17 amino acids. Germline-derived CDR1 and CDR2 are ENHRY and SYGVKD. With 8 bases clipped from V and 0 bases from J, the junction kept 16 bases outside the gene matches.

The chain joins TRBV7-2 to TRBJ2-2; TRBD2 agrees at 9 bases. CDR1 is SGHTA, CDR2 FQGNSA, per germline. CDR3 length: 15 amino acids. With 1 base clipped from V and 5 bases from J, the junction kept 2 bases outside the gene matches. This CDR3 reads CASSLVLAGTGELFF. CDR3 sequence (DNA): TGTGCCAGCAGCTTAGTCCTAGCGGGAACCGGGGAGCTGTTTTTT.

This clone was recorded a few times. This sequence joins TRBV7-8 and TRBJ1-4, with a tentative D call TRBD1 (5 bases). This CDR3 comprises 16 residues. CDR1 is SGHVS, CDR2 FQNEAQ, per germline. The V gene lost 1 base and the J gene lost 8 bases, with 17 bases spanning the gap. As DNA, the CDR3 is TGTGCCAGCAGCTTAGGTACCGGGACCCTGGGGGAAAAACTGTTTTTT. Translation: CASSLGTGTLGEKLFF.

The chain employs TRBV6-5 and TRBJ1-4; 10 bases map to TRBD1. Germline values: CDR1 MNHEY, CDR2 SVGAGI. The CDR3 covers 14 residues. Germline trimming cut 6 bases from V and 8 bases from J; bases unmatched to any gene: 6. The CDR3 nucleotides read TGTGCCAGCAGCCGGGACAGGGGACGGGAAAAACTGTTTTTT. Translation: CASSRDRGREKLFF.

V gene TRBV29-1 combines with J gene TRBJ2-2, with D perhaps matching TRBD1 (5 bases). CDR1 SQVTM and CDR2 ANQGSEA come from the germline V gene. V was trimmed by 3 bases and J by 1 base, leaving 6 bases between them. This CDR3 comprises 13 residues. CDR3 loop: CSVDGQNTGELFF. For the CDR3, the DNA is TGCAGCGTTGATGGACAGAACACCGGGGAGCTGTTTTTT.

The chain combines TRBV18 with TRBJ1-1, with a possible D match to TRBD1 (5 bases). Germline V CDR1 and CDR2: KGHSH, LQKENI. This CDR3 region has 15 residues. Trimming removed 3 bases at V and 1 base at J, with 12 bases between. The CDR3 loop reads CASSPQGKGNTEAFF. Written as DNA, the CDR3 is TGTGCCAGCTCACCTCAGGGAAAAGGGAACACTGAAGCTTTCTTT. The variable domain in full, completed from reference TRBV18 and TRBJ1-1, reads NAGVMQNPRHLVRRRGQEARLRCSPMKGHSHVYWYRQLPEEGLKFMVYLQKENIIDESGMPKERFSAEFPKEGPSILRIQQVVRGDSAAYFCASSPQGKGNTEAFFGQGTRLTVV.

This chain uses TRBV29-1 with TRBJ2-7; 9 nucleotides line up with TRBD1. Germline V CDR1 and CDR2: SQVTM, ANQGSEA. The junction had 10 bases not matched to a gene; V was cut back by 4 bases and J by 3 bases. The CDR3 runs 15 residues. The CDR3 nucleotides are TGCAGCGTTGTCCCACCGGGACAGGGTTTCTACGAGCAGTACTTC. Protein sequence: CSVVPPGQGFYEQYF.

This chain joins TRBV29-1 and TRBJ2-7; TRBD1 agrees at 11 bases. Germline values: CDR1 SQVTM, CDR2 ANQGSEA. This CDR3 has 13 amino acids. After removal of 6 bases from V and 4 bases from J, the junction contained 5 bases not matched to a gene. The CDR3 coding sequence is TGCAGCGTCGAGGACAGGGGGCGATACGAGCAGTACTTC. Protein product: CSVEDRGRYEQYF.

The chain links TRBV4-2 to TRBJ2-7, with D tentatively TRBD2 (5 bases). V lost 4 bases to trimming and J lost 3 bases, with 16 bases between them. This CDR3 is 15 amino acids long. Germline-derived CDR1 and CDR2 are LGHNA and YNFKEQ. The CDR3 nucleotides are TGTGCCAGCAGCCCCCAGGCAGCGGACCTCTACGAGCAGTACTTC. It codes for CASSPQAADLYEQYF.